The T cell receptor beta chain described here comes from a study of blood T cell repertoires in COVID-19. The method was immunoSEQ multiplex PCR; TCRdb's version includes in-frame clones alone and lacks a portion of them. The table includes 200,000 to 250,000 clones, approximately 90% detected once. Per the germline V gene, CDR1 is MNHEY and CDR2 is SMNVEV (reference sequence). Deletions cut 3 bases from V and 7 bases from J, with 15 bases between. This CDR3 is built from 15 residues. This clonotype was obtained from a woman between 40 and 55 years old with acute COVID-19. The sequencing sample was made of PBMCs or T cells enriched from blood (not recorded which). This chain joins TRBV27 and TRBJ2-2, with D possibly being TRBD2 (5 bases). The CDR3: CASSFEGLSGGELFF. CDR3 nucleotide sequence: TGTGCCAGCAGTTTTGAAGGGTTGAGCGGCGGGGAGCTGTTTTTT.